Below, 20 T cell receptor beta chains from the same sample are listed, as sequenced in a study of shared clonotypes between healthy human individuals. Libraries were prepared by immunoSEQ multiplex PCR; TCRdb keeps only in-frame clonotypes and omits some of them. In the table there are hundreds of thousands of clones, 90% to 96% of which are singletons. Sequencing was carried out using naive CD4+ T cells sorted from blood. Specified subset: CD45RA+ positively selected. These receptors were collected from a woman aged 25 to 45 in good health.

The V gene is TRBV6-6, the J gene TRBJ1-5; D perhaps matches TRBD1 (6 bases). CDR3 length: 15 residues. Germline CDR1 reads MNHNY; CDR2 reads SVGAGI (reference sequence). The V end lost 4 bases, the J end lost 2 bases, and 12 bases lay between the germline ends. The CDR3 sequence: CASSLQGSGNQPQHF. The DNA of the CDR3 is TGTGCCAGCAGTTTACAGGGATCAGGCAATCAGCCCCAGCATTTT.

The genes are TRBV7-8 and TRBJ1-2; perhaps TRBD1 as D (5 bases). Per the germline V gene, CDR1 is SGHVS and CDR2 is FQNEAQ. The CDR3 contains 15 residues. The ends were cut back, 1 base at V and 2 bases at J, with 11 bases in the middle. The CDR3 coding sequence is TGTGCCAGCAGCTTAGTAGCGGGGACCAACTATGGCTACACCTTC. Its translation: CASSLVAGTNYGYTF.

In DNA form, the CDR3 reads TGTGCCAGCAGCCTGGACAGGGGAAACACCATATATTTT. It translates to CASSLDRGNTIYF. The rearrangement joins TRBV7-9 to TRBJ1-3; 7 bases fit TRBD1. Germline trimming cut 5 bases from V and 4 bases from J; bases unmatched to any gene: 2. Germline CDR1 SEHNR, CDR2 FQNEAQ (reference sequence). The CDR3 is 13 amino acids. The variable domain in full, completed from reference TRBV7-9 and TRBJ1-3, reads DTGVSQNPRHKITKRGQNVTFRCDPISEHNRLYWYRQTLGQGPEFLTYFQNEAQLEKSRLLSDRFSAERPKGSFSTLEIQRTEQGDSAMYLCASSLDRGNTIYFGEGSWLTVV.

This rearrangement joins TRBV28 to TRBJ2-7; 8 nucleotides line up with TRBD1. The CDR3 contains 13 residues. V shed 5 bases, J shed 6 bases, and the junction held 6 bases outside the gene matches. The germline V gene encodes CDR1 MDHEN and CDR2 SYDVKM. CDR3 DNA sequence: TGTGCCAGCAGTCGGACAGGGTATGCCGAGCAGTACTTC. Its translation is CASSRTGYAEQYF.

The chain couples TRBV5-1 to TRBJ2-3; perhaps TRBD2 as D (6 bases). The CDR3 extends over 14 amino acids. Trimming stripped 0 bases from V and 2 bases from J, with 7 bases between. The V gene's germline CDR1 is SGHRS and CDR2 YFSETQ. For the CDR3, the DNA is TGCGCCAGCAGCTTGGAGGACTACACAGATACGCAGTATTTT. Protein product: CASSLEDYTDTQYF.

This clone was observed once. This sequence joins TRBV27 and TRBJ2-3, with D maybe TRBD2 (5 bases). CDR1 and CDR2 (germline): MNHEY, SMNVEV (reference sequence). CDR3 length equals 11 residues. V lost 2 bases and J 9 bases, leaving 6 bases between the germline ends. The CDR3 sequence is CASSLGETQYF. CDR3 DNA sequence: TGTGCCAGCAGTTTAGGGGAGACGCAGTATTTT.

This chain uses TRBV19 with TRBJ2-5; D is ambiguous. Matching the DNA end better, TRBJ2-7 makes the J call doubtful. The CDR3 extends over 15 amino acids. Germline CDR1 is LNHDA and CDR2 is SQIVND (reference sequence). The CDR3 spells CASSMAAGFSYEQYF. As DNA, the CDR3 is TGTGCCAGTAGTATGGCCGCAGGTTTCTCCTACGAGCAGTACTTC.

CDR3 DNA: TGTGCCAGCAGCTTAGTTCCGGGCTTGGGCTACACCTTC. It translates to CASSLVPGLGYTF. V usage is TRBV11-2 and J usage is TRBJ1-2; no firm D call. The germline CDR1 and CDR2 sequences are SGHAT and FQNNGV. V gave up 1 base and J gave up 8 bases, with 11 bases separating them. The CDR3 extends over 13 amino acids.

The rearrangement uses TRBV7-9 and TRBJ1-5; 8 nucleotides align to TRBD1. The CDR3 is 15 residues long. J lost 7 bases, V lost 3 bases, and 8 bases had no gene match. Germline loops: CDR1 SEHNR, CDR2 FQNEAQ (reference sequence). The CDR3 DNA reads as TGTGCCAGCAGCTTGTACGGACAGGGAGAGCAGCCCCAGCATTTT. Its translation: CASSLYGQGEQPQHF. The entire variable domain, with the rest obtained from reference TRBV7-9 and TRBJ1-5, is as follows: DTGVSQNPRHKITKRGQNVTFRCDPISEHNRLYWYRQTLGQGPEFLTYFQNEAQLEKSRLLSDRFSAERPKGSFSTLEIQRTEQGDSAMYLCASSLYGQGEQPQHFGDGTRLSIL.

The chain carries TRBV28 and TRBJ2-6; D call uncertain. The CDR3 is 15 amino acids. Trimming stripped 2 bases from V and 0 bases from J, with 5 bases between. Germline V gene lookup returns CDR1 MDHEN and CDR2 SYDVKM. Here the CDR3 DNA reads TGTGCCAGCAGTTTAACCACCTCTGGGGCCAACGTCCTGACTTTC. It codes for CASSLTTSGANVLTF.

This clone was picked up one time. The chain has TRBV19 and TRBJ2-7; D gene uncertain. The V gene lost 1 base and the J gene lost 6 bases, with 7 bases spanning the gap. CDR1 is LNHDA, CDR2 SQIVND, per germline (reference sequence). CDR3 length: 12 residues. The CDR3 reads CASSIANTEQYF. The CDR3 bases are TGTGCCAGTAGTATAGCGAATACCGAGCAGTACTTC. The complete variable domain, with remaining parts taken from reference TRBV19 and TRBJ2-7, reads DGGITQSPKYLFRKEGQNVTLSCEQNLNHDAMYWYRQDPGQGLRLIYYSQIVNDFQKGDIAEGYSVSREKKESFPLTVTSAQKNPTAFYLCASSIANTEQYFGPGTRLTVT.

The chain couples TRBV5-5 to TRBJ1-2; D is ambiguous. Trimming stripped 2 bases from V and 2 bases from J, with 7 bases between. The CDR3 has 13 residues. Germline V CDR1 and CDR2: SGHKS, YYEKEE (reference sequence). CDR3 coding DNA: TGTGCCAGCAGCTTTGGCTTCAACTATGGCTACACCTTC. Translating gives CASSFGFNYGYTF.

This sequence joins TRBV18 and TRBJ1-5; D is uncertain. The germline V gene encodes CDR1 KGHSH and CDR2 LQKENI. The V gene lost 3 bases and the J gene lost 5 bases, with 8 bases spanning the gap. The CDR3 consists of 13 residues. CDR3 in amino acids: CASSPHKDQPQHF. The CDR3 DNA sequence: TGTGCCAGCTCACCTCACAAGGATCAGCCCCAGCATTTT.

The chain has TRBV28 and TRBJ2-1, with TRBD1 matching over 8 bases. The germline CDR1 and CDR2 sequences are MDHEN and SYDVKM. J gave up 4 bases and V 4 bases, and 3 bases lay outside the gene matches. CDR3 length: 14 residues. In nucleotides, the CDR3 is TGTGCCAGCAGTTCGGACAGGGTATACAATGAGCAGTTCTTC. Translating gives CASSSDRVYNEQFF.

The chain recombines TRBV2 with TRBJ1-4; 10 bases fit TRBD1. CDR3 length: 14 amino acids. Germline CDR1 SNHLY, CDR2 FYNNEI. The ends lost 6 bases at V and 7 bases at J; junction bases unmatched: 5. The CDR3 region is CASSSGTGVEKLFF. The CDR3 coding sequence is TGTGCCAGCAGCTCCGGGACAGGGGTTGAAAAACTGTTTTTT.

The chain joins TRBV19 to TRBJ1-5; unclear D gene. The CDR3 is made up of 15 amino acids. CDR1 and CDR2 from the germline V gene are LNHDA and SQIVND (reference sequence). The ends were cut back, 10 bases at V and 3 bases at J, with 19 bases in the middle. CDR3: CATKGPAWANQPQHF. CDR3 nucleotides: TGTGCCACCAAGGGTCCAGCCTGGGCCAATCAGCCCCAGCATTTT.

The chain is built from TRBV27 and TRBJ1-5, with 7 bases lining up with TRBD1. The germline CDR1 and CDR2 sequences are MNHEY and SMNVEV (reference sequence). Germline trimming cut 6 bases from V and 4 bases from J; bases unmatched to any gene: 12. CDR3 length: 16 residues. DNA of the CDR3: TGTGCCAGCAGGGAACGGGGACAGATTAGGAATCAGCCCCAGCATTTT. This codes for CASRERGQIRNQPQHF.

In DNA, the CDR3 is TGTGCCAGCAGCTCCATACAGGGAGTGAATTCACCCCTCCACTTT. Translated: CASSSIQGVNSPLHF. The chain employs TRBV11-2 and TRBJ1-6, with D possibly being TRBD1 (6 bases). Germline loops: CDR1 SGHAT, CDR2 FQNNGV. V shed 4 bases and J shed 7 bases, with 14 bases lying between them. The CDR3 is made up of 15 amino acids.

The chain combines TRBV27 with TRBJ2-2; 11 nucleotides agree with TRBD2. Germline V lookup: CDR1 MNHEY, CDR2 SMNVEV (reference sequence). J lost 2 bases, V lost 3 bases, and 5 bases had no gene match. This CDR3 contains 17 residues. CDR3 bases: TGTGCCAGCAGTTTTCGGCTAGCGGGAGGCAACACCGGGGAGCTGTTTTTT. Its translation is CASSFRLAGGNTGELFF.

This chain links TRBV5-3 with TRBJ1-1; D possibly corresponds to TRBD1 (5 bases). TRBV5-3 counts as an open reading frame of uncertain function. Trimming stripped 0 bases from V and 4 bases from J, with 13 bases between. The CDR3 contains 15 residues. CDR3 sequence reads: CARSLATHQGTEAFF. CDR3 DNA: TGTGCCAGAAGCTTGGCTACACACCAGGGCACTGAAGCTTTCTTT.